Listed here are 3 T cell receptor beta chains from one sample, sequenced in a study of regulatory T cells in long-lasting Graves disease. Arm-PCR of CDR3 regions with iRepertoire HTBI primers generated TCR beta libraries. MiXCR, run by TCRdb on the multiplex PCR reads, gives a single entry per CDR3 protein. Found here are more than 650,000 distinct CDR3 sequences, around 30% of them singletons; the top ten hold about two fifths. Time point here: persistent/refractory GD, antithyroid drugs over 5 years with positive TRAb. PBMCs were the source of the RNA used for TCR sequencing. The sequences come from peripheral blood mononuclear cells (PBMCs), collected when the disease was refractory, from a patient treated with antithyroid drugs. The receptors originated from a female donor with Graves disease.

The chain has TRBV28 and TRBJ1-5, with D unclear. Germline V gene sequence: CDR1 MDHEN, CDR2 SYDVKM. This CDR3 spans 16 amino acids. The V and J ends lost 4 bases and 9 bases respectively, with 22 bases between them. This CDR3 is CASSYSPGLTMRPQHF. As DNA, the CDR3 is TGTGCCAGCAGTTATTCCCCGGGCTTAACTATGAGGCCCCAGCATTTT.

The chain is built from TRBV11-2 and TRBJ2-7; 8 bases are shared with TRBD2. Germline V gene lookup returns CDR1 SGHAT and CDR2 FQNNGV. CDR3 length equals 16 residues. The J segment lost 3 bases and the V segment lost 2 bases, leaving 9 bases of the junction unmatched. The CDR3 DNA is TGTGCCAGCAGCTTATCGTTCTCGGCGGGAGGCTACGAGCAGTACTTC. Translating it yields CASSLSFSAGGYEQYF.

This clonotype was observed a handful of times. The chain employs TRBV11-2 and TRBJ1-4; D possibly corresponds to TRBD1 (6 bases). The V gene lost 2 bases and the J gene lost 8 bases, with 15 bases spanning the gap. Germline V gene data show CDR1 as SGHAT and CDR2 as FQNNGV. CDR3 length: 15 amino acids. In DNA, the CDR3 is TGTGCCAGCAGCTTATTTGGCAGGGGAGAGGAAAAACTGTTTTTT. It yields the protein CASSLFGRGEEKLFF.